The sample holds one count of the clone carrying this T cell receptor beta chain. The antigen is undetermined. This record comes from a study of post-analysis software for immune sequencing data. At the level of the study: The study covered relapsing-remitting, secondary progressive and progressive-relapsing courses of multiple sclerosis. Study results and limitations: Normalized Chao1 diversity was significantly lower in multiple sclerosis patients than in controls. Comparison of patients with controls showed about 5 TRBV segments more frequent in patients, TRBV5-6, TRBV5-1 and TRBV20-1 among them.

The CDR3 totals 14 residues. V lost 4 bases and J lost 0, with 9 bases in between. Germline loops: CDR1 MNHNS, CDR2 SASEGT. cDNA libraries of TCR beta carried unique molecular identifiers. cDNA molecules numbering about 490,000 came from around 1 to 10 million T cells. Via MiXCR, TCRdb re-called the PCR reads, giving one row per CDR3 protein. The table has 500,000 to 600,000 distinct CDR3 sequences, around 40% seen once. The receptor was isolated from a girl aged 5-17 years with multiple sclerosis. The rearrangement uses TRBV6-1 and TRBJ1-2; D is perhaps TRBD1 (5 bases). Sequences were obtained from blood. The CDR3 loop is CASSGGETNYGYTF. DNA of the CDR3: TGTGCCAGCAGTGGAGGGGAAACTAACTATGGCTACACCTTC.